This note documents a single TCR beta chain sequence. Antigen: not known. Pooled in the analysis were second doses at about 4 or about 12 weeks. The source of the sample is a study of T cell responses to AZD1222 COVID-19 vaccine. The method was immunoSEQ multiplex PCR; TCRdb's version includes in-frame clones alone and lacks a portion of them. The table records 95,000 to 120,000 clones, about 91% of them present only once. Study observations and caveats: A reported finding is that nearly half of spike-specific TCRs target unmutated variant regions. The repertoires were collected only after the peak T cell response. The donor cohort was predominantly white British with a female majority, and clonal diversity may have been underestimated.

The sample here was peripheral blood, taken 28 days after the second AZD1222 dose. This receptor was identified in an adult who received the AZD1222 COVID-19 vaccine.

The chain's CDR3 is CASSQVGSRANVLTF. The CDR3 DNA follows: TGCGCCAGCAGCCAAGTAGGGTCGCGGGCCAACGTCCTGACTTTC. The chain links TRBV4-3 to TRBJ2-6; no reliable D call. V gave up 1 base and J gave up 5 bases, with 9 bases separating them. Germline V CDR1 and CDR2: LGHNA, YSLEER. The CDR3 runs to 15 residues.